This TCR beta chain was sequenced in a study of control samples from healthy donors and cancer patients. Sequencing was performed with immunoSEQ multiplex PCR; in TCRdb, only in-frame clones are kept and a portion is missing. The table includes 65,000 to 70,000 clones, roughly 80% detected once. V was trimmed by 3 bases and J by 0 bases, leaving 12 bases between them. Germline V lookup: CDR1 SGHTA, CDR2 FQGNSA. The CDR3 is 16 residues long. Source material: PBMCs. The chain uses TRBV7-2 and TRBJ2-4; the D gene could be TRBD1 or TRBD2 (6 bases each). The sequence was obtained from a woman aged 45 to 65 with lung cancer. DNA of the CDR3: TGTGCCAGCAGCTTTACAGGGACTTTAGCCAAAAACATTCAGTACTTC. It is translated as CASSFTGTLAKNIQYF.